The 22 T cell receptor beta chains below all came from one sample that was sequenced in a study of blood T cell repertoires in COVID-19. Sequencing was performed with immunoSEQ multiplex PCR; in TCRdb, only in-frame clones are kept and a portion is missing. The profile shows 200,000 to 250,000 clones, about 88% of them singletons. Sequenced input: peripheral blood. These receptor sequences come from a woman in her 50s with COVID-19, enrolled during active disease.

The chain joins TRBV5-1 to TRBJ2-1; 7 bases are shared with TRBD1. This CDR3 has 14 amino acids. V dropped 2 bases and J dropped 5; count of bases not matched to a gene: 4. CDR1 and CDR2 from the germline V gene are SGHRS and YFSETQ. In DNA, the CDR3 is TGCGCCAGCAGCTTACGACAGGGCCACAATGAGCAGTTCTTC. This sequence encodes CASSLRQGHNEQFF.

CDR3 residues: CATVGTEAFF. The CDR3 region has the DNA TGTGCCACCGTCGGGACTGAAGCTTTCTTT. This rearrangement joins TRBV6-6 to TRBJ1-1; no definite D call. Per germline, CDR1 MNHNY and CDR2 SVGAGI (reference sequence). The CDR3 sequence is 10 residues long. The V and J ends lost 10 bases and 5 bases respectively, with 8 bases between them.

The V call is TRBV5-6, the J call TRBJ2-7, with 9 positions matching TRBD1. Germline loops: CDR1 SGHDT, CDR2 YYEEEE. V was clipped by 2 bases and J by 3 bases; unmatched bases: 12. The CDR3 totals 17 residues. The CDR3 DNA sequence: TGTGCCAGCAGCTTACGTCCGGGACAGGGTATATACTACGAGCAGTACGTC. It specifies CASSLRPGQGIYYEQYV.

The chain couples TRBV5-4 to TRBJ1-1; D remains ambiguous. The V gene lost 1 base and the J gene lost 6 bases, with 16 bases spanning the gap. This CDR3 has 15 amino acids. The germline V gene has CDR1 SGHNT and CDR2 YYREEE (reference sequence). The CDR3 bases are TGTGCCAGCAGCTTGAGGTTTGGTGGAGAGGCTGAAGCTTTCTTT. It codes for CASSLRFGGEAEAFF.

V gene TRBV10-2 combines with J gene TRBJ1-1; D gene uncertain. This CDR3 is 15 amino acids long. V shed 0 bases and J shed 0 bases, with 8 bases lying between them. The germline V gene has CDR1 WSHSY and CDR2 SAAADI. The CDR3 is CASSESGRVNTEAFF. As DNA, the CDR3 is TGCGCCAGCAGTGAGTCTGGGCGCGTGAACACTGAAGCTTTCTTT.

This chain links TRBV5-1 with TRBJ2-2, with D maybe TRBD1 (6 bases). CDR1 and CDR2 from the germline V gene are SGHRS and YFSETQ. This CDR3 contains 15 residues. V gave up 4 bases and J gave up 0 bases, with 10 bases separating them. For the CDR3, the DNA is TGCGCCAGCAGCGGACGGACAGCGAACACCGGGGAGCTGTTTTTT. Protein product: CASSGRTANTGELFF.

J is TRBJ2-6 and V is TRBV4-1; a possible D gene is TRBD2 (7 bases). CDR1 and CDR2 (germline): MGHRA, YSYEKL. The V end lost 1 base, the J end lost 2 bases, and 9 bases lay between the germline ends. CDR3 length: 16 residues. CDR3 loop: CASSQVGGPGANVLTF. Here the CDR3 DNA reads TGCGCCAGCAGCCAAGTGGGGGGGCCTGGGGCCAACGTCCTGACTTTC.

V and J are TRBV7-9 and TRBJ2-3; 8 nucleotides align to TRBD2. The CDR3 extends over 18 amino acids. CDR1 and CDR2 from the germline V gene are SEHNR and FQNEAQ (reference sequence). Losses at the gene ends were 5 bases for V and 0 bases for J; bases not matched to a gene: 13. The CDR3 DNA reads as TGTGCCAGCAGCCGCACTAGCGGAAGCCTTGGTAGCACAGATACGCAGTATTTT. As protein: CASSRTSGSLGSTDTQYF. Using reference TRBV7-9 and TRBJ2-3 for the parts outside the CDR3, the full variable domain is DTGVSQNPRHKITKRGQNVTFRCDPISEHNRLYWYRQTLGQGPEFLTYFQNEAQLEKSRLLSDRFSAERPKGSFSTLEIQRTEQGDSAMYLCASSRTSGSLGSTDTQYFGPGTRLTVL.

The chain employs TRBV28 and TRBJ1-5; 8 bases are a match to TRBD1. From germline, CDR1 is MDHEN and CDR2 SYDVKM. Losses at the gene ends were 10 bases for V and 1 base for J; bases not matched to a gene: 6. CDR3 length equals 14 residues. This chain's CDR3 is CATRQGLSNQPQHF. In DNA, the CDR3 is TGTGCCACCCGACAGGGGTTAAGCAATCAGCCCCAGCATTTT.

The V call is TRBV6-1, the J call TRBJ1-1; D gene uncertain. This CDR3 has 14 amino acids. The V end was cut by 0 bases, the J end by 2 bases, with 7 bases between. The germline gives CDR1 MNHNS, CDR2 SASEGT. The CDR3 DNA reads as TGTGCCAGCAGTGAAGCGAGGATCAACACTGAAGCTTTCTTT. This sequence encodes CASSEARINTEAFF.

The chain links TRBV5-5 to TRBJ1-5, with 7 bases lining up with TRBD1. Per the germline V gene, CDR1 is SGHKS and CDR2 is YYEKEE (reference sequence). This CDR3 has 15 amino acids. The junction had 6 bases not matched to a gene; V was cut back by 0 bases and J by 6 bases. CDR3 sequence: CASSLEFRGAQPQHF. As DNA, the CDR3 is TGTGCCAGCAGCTTGGAATTCAGGGGGGCTCAGCCCCAGCATTTT.

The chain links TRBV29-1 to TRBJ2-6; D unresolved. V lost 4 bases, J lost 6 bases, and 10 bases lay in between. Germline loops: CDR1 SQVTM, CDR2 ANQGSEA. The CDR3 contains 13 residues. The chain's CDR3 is CSVAGRVANVLTF. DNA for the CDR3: TGCAGCGTTGCGGGTCGTGTGGCCAACGTCCTGACTTTC.

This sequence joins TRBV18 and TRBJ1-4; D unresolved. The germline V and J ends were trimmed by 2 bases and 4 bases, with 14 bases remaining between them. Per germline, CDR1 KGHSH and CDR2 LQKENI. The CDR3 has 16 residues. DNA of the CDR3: TGTGCCAGCTCACCAAGTACCCGCGAAGATAATGAAAAACTGTTTTTT. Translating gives CASSPSTREDNEKLFF.

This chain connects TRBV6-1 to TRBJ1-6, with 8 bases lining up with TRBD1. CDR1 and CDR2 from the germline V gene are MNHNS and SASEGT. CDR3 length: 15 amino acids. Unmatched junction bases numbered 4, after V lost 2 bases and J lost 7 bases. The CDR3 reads CASSERRQGNSPLHF. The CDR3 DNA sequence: TGTGCCAGCAGTGAAAGACGACAGGGGAATTCACCCCTCCACTTT.

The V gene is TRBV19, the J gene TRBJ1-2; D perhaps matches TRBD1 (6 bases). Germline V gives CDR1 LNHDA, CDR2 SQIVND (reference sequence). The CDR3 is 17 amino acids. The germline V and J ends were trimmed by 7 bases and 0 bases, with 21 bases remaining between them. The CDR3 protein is CASTNQGGGISNYGYTF. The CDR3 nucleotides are TGTGCCAGTACCAACCAAGGGGGGGGTATCTCTAACTATGGCTACACCTTC.

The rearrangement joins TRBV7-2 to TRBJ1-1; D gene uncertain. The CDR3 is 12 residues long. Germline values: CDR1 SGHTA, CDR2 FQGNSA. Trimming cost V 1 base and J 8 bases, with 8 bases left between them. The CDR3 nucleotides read TGTGCCAGCAGCTTAGTTAGGAGGGAAGCTTTCTTT. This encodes CASSLVRREAFF.

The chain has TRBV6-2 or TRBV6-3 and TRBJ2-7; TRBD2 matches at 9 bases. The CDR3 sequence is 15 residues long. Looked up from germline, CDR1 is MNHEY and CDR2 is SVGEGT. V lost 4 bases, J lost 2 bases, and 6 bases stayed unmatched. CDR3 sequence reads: CASSSPGLAPYEQYV. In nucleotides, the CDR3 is TGTGCCAGCAGTTCTCCGGGACTAGCTCCCTACGAGCAGTACGTC.

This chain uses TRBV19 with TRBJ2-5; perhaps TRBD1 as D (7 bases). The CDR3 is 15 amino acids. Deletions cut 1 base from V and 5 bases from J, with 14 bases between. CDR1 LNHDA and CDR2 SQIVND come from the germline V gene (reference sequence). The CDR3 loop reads CASSIGRGDKETQYF. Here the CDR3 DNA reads TGTGCCAGTAGTATAGGCAGGGGGGATAAGGAGACCCAGTACTTC.

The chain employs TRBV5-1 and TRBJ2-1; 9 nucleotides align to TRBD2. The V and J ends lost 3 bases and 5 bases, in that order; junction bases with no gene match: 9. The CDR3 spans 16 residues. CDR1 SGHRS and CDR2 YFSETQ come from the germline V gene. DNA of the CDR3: TGCGCCAGCAGCTCGCTTCCCGGACTAGCGAACAATGAGCAGTTCTTC. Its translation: CASSSLPGLANNEQFF. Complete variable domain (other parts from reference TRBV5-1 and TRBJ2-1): KAGVTQTPRYLIKTRGQQVTLSCSPISGHRSVSWYQQTPGQGLQFLFEYFSETQRNKGNFPGRFSGRQFSNSRSEMNVSTLELGDSALYLCASSSLPGLANNEQFFGPGTRLTVL.

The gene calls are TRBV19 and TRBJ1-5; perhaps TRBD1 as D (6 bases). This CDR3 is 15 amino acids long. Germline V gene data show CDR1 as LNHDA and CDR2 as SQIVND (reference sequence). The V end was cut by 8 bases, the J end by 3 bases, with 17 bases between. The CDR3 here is CASGRRGGVNQPQHF. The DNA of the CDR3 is TGTGCCAGTGGAAGAAGGGGGGGGGTCAATCAGCCCCAGCATTTT.

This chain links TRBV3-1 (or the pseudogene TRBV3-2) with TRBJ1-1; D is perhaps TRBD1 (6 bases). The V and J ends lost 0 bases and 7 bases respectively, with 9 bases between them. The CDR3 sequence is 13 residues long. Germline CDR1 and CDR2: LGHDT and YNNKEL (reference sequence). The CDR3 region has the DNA TGTGCCAGCAGCCAAGACAGGGGAGATGAAGCTTTCTTT. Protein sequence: CASSQDRGDEAFF.

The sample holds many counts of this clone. The CDR3 loop is CASTLYSRQGWNQPQHF. CDR3 nucleotide sequence: TGTGCCAGTACCCTTTATTCCCGACAGGGGTGGAATCAGCCCCAGCATTTT. This chain joins TRBV19 and TRBJ1-5, with 8 bases that match TRBD1. Germline trimming cut 7 bases from V and 4 bases from J; bases unmatched to any gene: 15. CDR1 is LNHDA and CDR2 is SQIVND in the germline V gene (reference sequence). The CDR3 consists of 17 residues.